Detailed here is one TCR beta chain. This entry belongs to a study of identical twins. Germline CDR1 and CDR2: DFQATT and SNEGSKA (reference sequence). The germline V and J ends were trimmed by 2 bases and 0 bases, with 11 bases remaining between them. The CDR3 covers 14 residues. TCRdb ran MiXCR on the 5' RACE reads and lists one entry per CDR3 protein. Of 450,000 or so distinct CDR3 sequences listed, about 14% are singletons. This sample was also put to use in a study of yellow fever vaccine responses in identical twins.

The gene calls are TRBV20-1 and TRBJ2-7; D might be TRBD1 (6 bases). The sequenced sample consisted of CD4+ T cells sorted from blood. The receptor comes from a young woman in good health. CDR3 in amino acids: CSARRGISSYEQYF. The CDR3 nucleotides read TGCAGTGCTAGAAGGGGGATCTCCTCCTACGAGCAGTACTTC.